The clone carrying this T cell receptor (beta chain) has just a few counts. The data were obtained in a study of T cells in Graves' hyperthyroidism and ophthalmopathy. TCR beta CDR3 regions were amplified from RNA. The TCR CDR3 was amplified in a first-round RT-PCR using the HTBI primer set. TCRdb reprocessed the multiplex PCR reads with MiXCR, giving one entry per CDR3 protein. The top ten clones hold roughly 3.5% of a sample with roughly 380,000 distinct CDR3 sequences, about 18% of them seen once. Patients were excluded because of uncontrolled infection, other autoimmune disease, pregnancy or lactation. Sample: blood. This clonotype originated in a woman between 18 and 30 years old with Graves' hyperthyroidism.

DNA for the CDR3: TGTGCCAGCAGCGTAGAAAACAGGGACACTGAAGCTTTCTTT. Translation: CASSVENRDTEAFF. The V call is TRBV9, the J call TRBJ1-1, with D maybe TRBD1 (6 bases). V gave up 0 bases and J gave up 3 bases, with 9 bases separating them. CDR3 size: 14 residues. CDR1 SGDLS and CDR2 YYNGEE come from the germline V gene.